A single sample gave rise to the 29 T cell receptor beta chains below, sequenced in a study of type 1 and type 2 diabetes patients. Genomic DNA was the PCR template. Multiplex PCR with 30 forward and 13 reverse primers amplified the TCR beta CDR3. In TCRdb, the multiplex PCR reads were re-called with MiXCR into one record per CDR3 protein. The sample contains about 270,000 distinct CDR3 sequences, roughly 50% of which appear only once. Sequencing was carried out using peripheral blood mononuclear cells (PBMCs). These receptors were collected from a young man with type 2 diabetes.

This chain uses TRBV29-1 with TRBJ2-1; D is perhaps TRBD2 (6 bases). The CDR3 sequence is 15 residues long. The V end lost 6 bases, the J end lost 0 bases, and 15 bases lay between the germline ends. Germline CDR1 is SQVTM and CDR2 is ANQGSEA. DNA for the CDR3: TGCAGCGTCGCCCCGGGACTGAGCTCCTACAATGAGCAGTTCTTC. Protein product: CSVAPGLSSYNEQFF.

This CDR3 is CASSYSGPVRELFF. The CDR3 coding sequence is TGTGCCAGCAGTTACTCGGGGCCCGTCCGGGAGCTGTTTTTT. V gene TRBV6-6 combines with J gene TRBJ2-2; possibly TRBD1 for D (5 bases). The V gene lost 0 bases and the J gene lost 9 bases, with 11 bases spanning the gap. Germline loops: CDR1 MNHNY, CDR2 SVGAGI (reference sequence). The CDR3 contains 14 residues.

The chain is built from TRBV28 and TRBJ1-1; no clear D. Germline loops: CDR1 MDHEN, CDR2 SYDVKM. CDR3 length equals 16 residues. V lost 5 bases and J 1 base, leaving 17 bases between the germline ends. CDR3 DNA: TGTGCCAGCAGTCCACCGCAATACCGAAAGAACACTGAAGCTTTCTTT. Its translation: CASSPPQYRKNTEAFF. Using reference TRBV28 and TRBJ1-1 for the parts outside the CDR3, the full variable domain is DVKVTQSSRYLVKRTGEKVFLECVQDMDHENMFWYRQDPGLGLRLIYFSYDVKMKEKGDIPEGYSVSREKKERFSLILESASTNQTSMYLCASSPPQYRKNTEAFFGQGTRLTVV.

This clonotype appeared a single time. The gene calls are TRBV7-6 and TRBJ2-3; D may correspond to TRBD1 or TRBD2 (5 bases each). From germline, CDR1 is SGHVS and CDR2 FNYEAQ. This CDR3 has 16 amino acids. Trimming removed 2 bases at V and 2 bases at J, with 14 bases between. CDR3 nucleotide sequence: TGTGCCAGCAGCTTACTACGGGGACCCGACACAGATACGCAGTATTTT. Translated, it gives CASSLLRGPDTDTQYF.

As DNA, the CDR3 is TGTGCCAGCAGCGCCCGGACAGGAGATGGCTACACCTTC. Translating it yields CASSARTGDGYTF. The chain recombines TRBV7-3 with TRBJ1-2; 7 positions match TRBD1. CDR1 and CDR2 from the germline V gene are SGHTA and FQGTGA. J lost 6 bases, V lost 5 bases, and 6 bases had no gene match. The CDR3 is 13 residues long.

The rearrangement uses TRBV6-5 and TRBJ1-2; 11 nucleotides align to TRBD1. J was trimmed by 7 bases and V by 6 bases; bases with no gene match: 16. Germline CDR1 reads MNHEY; CDR2 reads SVGAGI. This CDR3 contains 17 residues. In DNA, the CDR3 is TGTGCCAGCAGCTCCCCCCGGGACAGGGGGGGATTGGGTGGCTACACCTTC. Translated: CASSSPRDRGGLGGYTF.

This clonotype was detected many times. The chain combines TRBV25-1 with TRBJ2-7, with TRBD2 matching 10 bases. Germline lookup yields CDR1 MGHDK and CDR2 SYGVNS. The CDR3 loop spans 17 amino acids. With 7 bases clipped from V and 3 bases from J, the junction kept 15 bases outside the gene matches. This CDR3 is CASMGGRPSGRIYEQYF. CDR3 DNA: TGTGCCAGCATGGGAGGGAGGCCTAGCGGGAGAATCTACGAGCAGTACTTC.

Concerning this clonotype itself: One end of the junction fails to match germline, which may point to a read error. The chain has TRBV30 and TRBJ2-5, with D unclear. CDR1 and CDR2 from the germline V gene are GTSNPN and SVGIG (reference sequence). The CDR3 covers 15 residues. The CDR3 DNA is TGTGCCTGGAGTGTAGGGTGGAAGGGCCAGGAGACCCTGTACTTC. Translating it yields CAWSVGWKGQETLYF. The full variable domain, in which reference TRBV30 and TRBJ2-5 provide the parts outside the CDR3, is SQTIHQWPATLVQPVGSPLSLECTVEGTSNPNLYWYRQAAGRGLQLLFYSVGIGQISSEVPQNLSASRPQDRQFILSSKKLLLSDSGFYLCAWSVGWKGQETLYFGPGTRLLVL.

V usage is TRBV2 and J usage is TRBJ2-7, with 11 bases fitting TRBD2. There are 16 residues in the CDR3. Per the germline V gene, CDR1 is SNHLY and CDR2 is FYNNEI. J gave up 3 bases and V 4 bases, and 8 bases lay outside the gene matches. This chain's CDR3 is CASSGRVAGGFYEQYF. The CDR3 nucleotides are TGTGCCAGCAGTGGTAGGGTAGCGGGAGGGTTCTACGAGCAGTACTTC.

This clonotype was found many times. The chain employs TRBV19 and TRBJ1-1, with 9 nucleotides matching TRBD1. Germline loops: CDR1 LNHDA, CDR2 SQIVND (reference sequence). V gave up 7 bases and J gave up 11 bases; unmatched junction bases: 20. CDR3 length: 16 amino acids. For the CDR3, the DNA is TGTGCCAGTATTCGGGGTACCGGGACAGGGATACGGGAGGCTTTCTTT. Translating it yields CASIRGTGTGIREAFF.

Regarding this clonotype: At one end the junction does not follow the germline gene, possibly because of a read error. V usage is TRBV29-1 and J usage is TRBJ2-6, with D perhaps TRBD2 (7 bases). Germline values: CDR1 SQVTM, CDR2 ANQGSEA. The CDR3 spans 18 residues. The CDR3 here is CSVIEGGTPDPGANVLTF. The DNA for the CDR3 is TGCAGCGTCATTGAGGGGGGGACCCCGGATCCTGGGGCCAACGTCCTGACTTTT.

V is TRBV19 and J is TRBJ1-2; a weak D match, TRBD1 (6 bases). The CDR3 is 13 amino acids. The germline V gene encodes CDR1 LNHDA and CDR2 SQIVND (reference sequence). V lost 7 bases to trimming and J lost 2 bases, with 11 bases between them. CDR3 in amino acids: CASIQGVNYGYTF. In nucleotides, the CDR3 is TGTGCCAGTATACAGGGAGTCAACTATGGCTACACCTTC.

This chain links TRBV4-3 with TRBJ1-4, with D unclear. The length of the CDR3 is 14 residues. V was shortened by 3 bases and J by 4 bases, with 9 bases between the two germline ends. Germline assignment: CDR1 LGHNA and CDR2 YSLEER. The CDR3 DNA reads TGCGCCAGCAGCCACGACCGAAGTAATGAAAAACTGTTTTTT. It is translated as CASSHDRSNEKLFF.

The genes are TRBV27 and TRBJ2-7; D is unresolved. Trimming stripped 2 bases from V and 6 bases from J, with 11 bases between. Germline V gives CDR1 MNHEY, CDR2 SMNVEV (reference sequence). The CDR3 is made up of 13 amino acids. CDR3 loop: CASSLVQSSEQYF. CDR3 DNA sequence: TGTGCCAGCAGTTTAGTCCAATCGTCCGAGCAGTACTTC.

The CDR3 region is CASSFGWNTEAFF. DNA of the CDR3: TGTGCCAGCAGTTTTGGGTGGAACACTGAAGCTTTCTTT. This chain links TRBV28 with TRBJ1-1; no definite D call. Deletions cut 3 bases from V and 1 base from J, with 6 bases between. CDR3 size: 13 residues. Germline CDR1 reads MDHEN; CDR2 reads SYDVKM.

This clonotype was counted between two and nine times. CDR3 residues: CATSTGGWELGYEQYF. The CDR3 DNA is TGTGCCACCTCGACAGGGGGTTGGGAACTGGGCTACGAGCAGTACTTC. The rearrangement uses TRBV6-2 or TRBV6-3 and TRBJ2-7, with 9 bases matching TRBD1. Germline lookup yields CDR1 MNHEY and CDR2 SVGEGT. J lost 3 bases, V lost 10 bases, and 16 bases had no gene match. This CDR3 has 16 residues.

This clonotype was counted a few times. The CDR3 reads CASSTDRVKQYF. The CDR3 nucleotides read TGCGCCAGCAGCACGGACAGGGTCAAGCAGTACTTC. V is TRBV5-1 and J is TRBJ2-7; 8 bases are a match to TRBD1. V lost 4 bases to trimming and J lost 8 bases; unmatched junction nucleotides: 5. Germline-derived CDR1 and CDR2 are SGHRS and YFSETQ. The CDR3 extends over 12 amino acids.

V gene TRBV9 combines with J gene TRBJ2-2; no clear D. The CDR3 loop spans 14 amino acids. Germline-derived CDR1 and CDR2 are SGDLS and YYNGEE. The V gene lost 0 bases and the J gene lost 0 bases, with 3 bases spanning the gap. Written as DNA, the CDR3 is TGTGCCAGCAGCGTAGTACCGAACACCGGGGAGCTGTTTTTT. This gives the protein CASSVVPNTGELFF.

Comment on this clonotype: A read error is possible here, since a much larger clone lies one base away. The CDR3 spells CASSLRAYEQYF. The CDR3 nucleotides are TGTGCCAGCAGCTTGAGGGCCTACGAGCAGTACTTC. The chain joins TRBV5-5 to TRBJ2-7, with D uncertain. The germline CDR1 and CDR2 sequences are SGHKS and YYEKEE (reference sequence). Trimming pared 1 base from V and 2 bases from J, leaving 4 bases between. The CDR3 contains 12 residues.

This chain connects TRBV5-5 to TRBJ2-2; 13 positions match TRBD2. Germline assignment: CDR1 SGHKS and CDR2 YYEKEE (reference sequence). Trimming removed 4 bases from V and 0 bases from J; junction bases left unmatched: 3. The length of the CDR3 is 17 residues. Here the CDR3 reads CASSPGLAGANTGELFF. Here the CDR3 DNA reads TGTGCCAGCAGCCCTGGACTAGCGGGAGCGAACACCGGGGAGCTGTTTTTT.

Worth noting for this clonotype: No conserved phenylalanine or tryptophan ends this CDR3, so it is likely a read error. The DNA is omitted, as the CDR3 cannot be located on it reliably, and the CDR3 follows TCRdb's listing. The rearrangement links TRBV12-3 or TRBV12-4 to TRBJ1-1; TRBD1, the table's D call, lacks a check against the DNA. The CDR3 length equals 11 residues, ends included. CDR3 sequence reads: CASTRGTGGFP.

The rearrangement uses TRBV6-6 and TRBJ2-7; D remains unclear. From germline, CDR1 is MNHNY and CDR2 SVGAGI (reference sequence). The germline V and J ends were trimmed by 3 bases and 4 bases, with 10 bases remaining between them. The CDR3 loop spans 13 amino acids. The CDR3 spells CASSYTDEYEQYF. The CDR3 nucleotides read TGTGCCAGCAGTTATACCGACGAGTACGAGCAGTACTTC.

The rearrangement links TRBV27 to TRBJ2-3; possibly TRBD2 for D (5 bases). The CDR3 has 15 amino acids. The V and J ends lost 3 bases and 1 base respectively, with 11 bases between them. Germline CDR1 and CDR2: MNHEY and SMNVEV (reference sequence). The CDR3 spells CASSFPPGGTDTQYF. DNA for the CDR3: TGTGCCAGCAGTTTCCCCCCCGGGGGCACAGATACGCAGTATTTT.

This rearrangement joins TRBV2 to TRBJ1-6; D is perhaps TRBD1 (6 bases). Trimming left V 5 bases short and J 7 bases short, with 12 bases between. CDR1 is SNHLY and CDR2 is FYNNEI in the germline V gene. The CDR3 is 14 residues long. Here the CDR3 reads CASSTTGNNSPLHF. The CDR3 DNA reads as TGTGCCAGCAGTACTACAGGGAACAATTCACCCCTCCACTTT.

As to this clonotype: The germline gene is not matched at one end of the junction; a read error may be the cause. The chain links TRBV29-1 to TRBJ2-7; the D is unclear. Germline lookup yields CDR1 SQVTM and CDR2 ANQGSEA. This CDR3 spans 12 amino acids. The CDR3 reads CSVMDGSYEQHF. In DNA form, the CDR3 reads TGCAGCGTTATGGACGGCTCCTACGAGCAGCACTTC.

A few counts support this clonotype. The chain joins TRBV19 to TRBJ1-5; 12 nucleotides match TRBD1. The length of the CDR3 is 19 residues. Germline V gene lookup returns CDR1 LNHDA and CDR2 SQIVND (reference sequence). V lost 3 bases and J lost 4; bases outside the gene matches: 13. CDR3 sequence: CASSIGTGGHEPFNQPQHF. In nucleotides, the CDR3 is TGTGCCAGTAGTATTGGGACAGGGGGCCACGAACCTTTTAATCAGCCCCAGCATTTT.

The chain uses TRBV5-1 and TRBJ2-1, with 9 bases identical to TRBD2. CDR3 length: 16 amino acids. Germline V gene data show CDR1 as SGHRS and CDR2 as YFSETQ. After removal of 0 bases from V and 5 bases from J, the junction contained 6 bases not matched to a gene. DNA of the CDR3: TGCGCCAGCAGCTTGGCCGTAGCGGGAGTTAACAATGAGCAGTTCTTC. Its translation: CASSLAVAGVNNEQFF.

This clonotype was picked up a small number of times. The gene calls are TRBV30 and TRBJ1-1, with D possibly being TRBD1 (5 bases). Germline CDR1 reads GTSNPN; CDR2 reads SVGIG (reference sequence). The CDR3 is 15 residues long. V was shortened by 2 bases and J by 1 base, with 14 bases between the two germline ends. The CDR3 DNA is TGTGCCTGGAGTCACATCAGGGACGAGAACACTGAAGCTTTCTTT. It yields the protein CAWSHIRDENTEAFF.

This clonotype was counted between two and nine times. V and J are TRBV12-5 and TRBJ2-5; 7 nucleotides match TRBD1. CDR3 size: 16 residues. Germline CDR1 is LGHNT and CDR2 is FRNRAP. The V gene end was trimmed by 7 bases and the J gene end by 2 bases; junction bases not matched to a gene: 13. CDR3 in amino acids: CASVSGTEPSQETQYF. For the CDR3, the DNA is TGTGCTAGTGTCTCCGGGACAGAGCCTTCACAAGAGACCCAGTACTTC.